This entry lists 11 T cell receptor beta chains sequenced from one sample in a study of CD8 T cells in ankylosing spondylitis. Points from the study as a whole: For ankylosing spondylitis blood, a TCR beta motif of seven to nine highly homologous variants appeared characteristic.

TCRdb analysed the 5' RACE reads with MiXCR anew, one entry per CDR3 protein. The sample shows about 800,000 distinct CDR3 sequences, roughly 10% of them seen only once. No antigens are known for them. Sample: blood, either unsorted or a sorted T cell fraction (not recorded which). The receptor set was obtained from a male donor with ankylosing spondylitis.

V usage is TRBV20-1 and J usage is TRBJ2-7; D perhaps matches TRBD1 (5 bases). CDR3 size: 12 residues. Trimming took 5 bases from V and 8 from J, leaving 16 bases between them. The V gene's germline CDR1 is DFQATT and CDR2 SNEGSKA (reference sequence). In DNA, the CDR3 is TGCAGTGCTTCATCCGACAGCCACCAGCAGTACTTC. It translates to CSASSDSHQQYF.

The chain is built from TRBV5-1 and TRBJ2-7, with D maybe TRBD2 (6 bases). Germline CDR1 is SGHRS and CDR2 is YFSETQ. CDR3 size: 16 residues. V shed 0 bases and J shed 0 bases, with 13 bases lying between them. CDR3 in DNA: TGCGCCAGCAGCTTGGCCATTGCGGGATTCTCCTACGAGCAGTACTTC. Its translation: CASSLAIAGFSYEQYF.

This sequence joins TRBV11-2 and TRBJ2-1; TRBD2 matches 13 bases. Germline assignment: CDR1 SGHAT and CDR2 FQNNGV. This CDR3 has 16 amino acids. The junction had 9 bases not matched to a gene; V was cut back by 6 bases and J by 7 bases. The CDR3 loop is CASRRLTSGRFNEQFF. The CDR3 coding sequence is TGTGCCAGCAGGAGGTTGACTAGCGGGAGGTTTAATGAGCAGTTCTTC.

This clonotype was seen only once. This chain joins TRBV6-2 or TRBV6-3 and TRBJ2-7; D gene uncertain. The length of the CDR3 is 17 residues. In germline, CDR1 is MNHEY, CDR2 SVGEGT. Trimming took 6 bases from V and 5 from J, leaving 26 bases between them. CDR3 protein: CASSQRTAYLRIHEQYF. As DNA, the CDR3 is TGTGCCAGCAGCCAGAGGACGGCTTATCTACGGATCCACGAGCAGTACTTC.

The sample holds one count of this clonotype. The genes are TRBV6-2 or TRBV6-3 and TRBJ2-6, with 8 bases lining up with TRBD1. Trimming removed 6 bases from V and 2 bases from J; junction bases left unmatched: 3. Germline V gene sequence: CDR1 MNHEY, CDR2 SVGEGT. The CDR3 extends over 15 amino acids. CDR3 sequence reads: CASSQGAAGANVLTF. CDR3 coding DNA: TGTGCCAGCAGCCAGGGGGCGGCTGGGGCCAACGTCCTGACTTTC.

This clonotype has just a few counts. This sequence joins TRBV20-1 and TRBJ1-5; TRBD1 is a possible D gene (6 bases). This CDR3 has 16 residues. Germline loops: CDR1 DFQATT, CDR2 SNEGSKA (reference sequence). V was shortened by 4 bases and J by 2 bases, with 18 bases between the two germline ends. In DNA form, the CDR3 reads TGCAGTGCTACCAGGGGCGGGAACCGTGGCAATCAGCCCCAGCATTTT. Amino acid sequence: CSATRGGNRGNQPQHF.

This clonotype was detected many times. The gene calls are TRBV20-1 and TRBJ1-2, with D maybe TRBD1 (5 bases). CDR1 and CDR2 from the germline V gene are DFQATT and SNEGSKA (reference sequence). The CDR3 is 13 residues long. Deletions cut 6 bases from V and 1 base from J, with 12 bases between. The CDR3, as DNA: TGCAGTGCAACCGGGACGGATAACTATGGCTACACCTTC. It is translated as CSATGTDNYGYTF.

This chain connects TRBV7-9 to TRBJ2-7; D is ambiguous. Trimming shortened V by 5 bases and J by 8 bases, and 16 bases separated the two germline ends. CDR1 and CDR2 (germline): SEHNR, FQNEAQ (reference sequence). This CDR3 region has 13 residues. CDR3 amino acids: CASSAAYALQQYF. Written as DNA, the CDR3 is TGTGCCAGCAGCGCCGCCTACGCCTTGCAGCAGTACTTC.

This rearrangement joins TRBV7-2 to TRBJ2-2; D uncertain. The V and J ends lost 1 base and 4 bases respectively, with 7 bases between them. The CDR3 sequence is 14 residues long. Germline V gene lookup returns CDR1 SGHTA and CDR2 FQGNSA. CDR3 sequence (DNA): TGTGCCAGCAGCTTAGAGGGCGCCACCGGGGAGCTGTTTTTT. Encoded protein: CASSLEGATGELFF.

This clonotype came up a few times. The chain has TRBV20-1 and TRBJ2-7, with D hard to call. Trimming removed 5 bases from V and 5 bases from J, with 7 bases in between. The germline V gene encodes CDR1 DFQATT and CDR2 SNEGSKA (reference sequence). CDR3 length: 10 residues. CDR3 in amino acids: CSASENEQYF. CDR3 nucleotide sequence: TGCAGTGCTTCTGAAAACGAGCAGTACTTC.

V is TRBV20-1 and J is TRBJ2-3; D remains ambiguous. V lost 3 bases and J 0 bases, leaving 13 bases between the germline ends. The germline gives CDR1 DFQATT, CDR2 SNEGSKA (reference sequence). CDR3 length equals 15 residues. Here the CDR3 DNA reads TGCAGTGCTAGCATCGCGGAAATTAGCACAGATACGCAGTATTTT. Protein: CSASIAEISTDTQYF.